The clone carrying this T cell receptor beta chain showed up many times. What it recognizes is unknown. V lost 1 base to trimming and J lost 6 bases, with 23 bases between them. Germline lookup yields CDR1 SQVTM and CDR2 ANQGSEA. This CDR3 is 17 amino acids long. The data originate from a study of molecular identifiers for immune sequencing clone quantification. Points from the study as a whole: Clone sizes could be underestimated for highly expanded clones when identical TCR molecules share a barcode. Spiked Jurkat TCR RNA equal to one cell could reportedly be picked out among 1 million or so naive cells. Naive cells had under 1% of molecules in clones above 20 RNA copies, effectors over 98%.

Previously reported methods and listed TCR primers produced the bulk TCR libraries. MiXCR, applied by TCRdb to the PCR reads, yields one record per CDR3 protein. Among about 640,000 distinct CDR3 sequences listed, nearly 20% were seen once. This sequence joins TRBV29-1 and TRBJ2-3; TRBD2 might be the D (5 bases). This receptor was taken from a human donor in good health. Some libraries in this study had Jurkat cell RNA spiked in. Material for sequencing was naive CD8+ T cells from blood, with Jurkat cell RNA spiked in. The sample's subset: FACS-sorted CD8+CD4-CCR7+CD45RA+ naive T cells. DNA for the CDR3: TGCAGCGTTGAAGTCGGGGAGATGGCGGACGGGTTCGATACGCAGTATTTT. Protein product: CSVEVGEMADGFDTQYF.